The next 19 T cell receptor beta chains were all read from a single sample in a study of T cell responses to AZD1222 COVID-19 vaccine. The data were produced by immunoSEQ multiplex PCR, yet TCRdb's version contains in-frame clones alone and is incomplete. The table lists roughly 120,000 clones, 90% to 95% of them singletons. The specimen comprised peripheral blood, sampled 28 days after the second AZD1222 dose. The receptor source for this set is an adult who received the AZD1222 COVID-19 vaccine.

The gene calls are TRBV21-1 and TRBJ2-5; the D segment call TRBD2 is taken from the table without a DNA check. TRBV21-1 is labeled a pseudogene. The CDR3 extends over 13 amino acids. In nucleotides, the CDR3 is TGTGCCAGACGTAGCGGGAGCGGGCAGACCCAGTACTTC. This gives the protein CARRSGSGQTQYF.

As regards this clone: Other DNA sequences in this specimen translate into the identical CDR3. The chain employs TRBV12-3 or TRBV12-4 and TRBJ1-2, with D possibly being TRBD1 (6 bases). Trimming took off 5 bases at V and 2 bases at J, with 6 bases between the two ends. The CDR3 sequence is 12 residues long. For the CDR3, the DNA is TGTGCCAGCAGTCAGGGGAACTATGGCTACACCTTC. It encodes CASSQGNYGYTF.

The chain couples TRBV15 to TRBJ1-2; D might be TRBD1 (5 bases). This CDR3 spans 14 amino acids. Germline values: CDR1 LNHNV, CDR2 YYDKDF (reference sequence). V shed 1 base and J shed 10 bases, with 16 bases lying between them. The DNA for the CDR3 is TGTGCCACCAGCAGAGGGGGCGCGCAAGGGGTCTACACCTTC. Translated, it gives CATSRGGAQGVYTF.

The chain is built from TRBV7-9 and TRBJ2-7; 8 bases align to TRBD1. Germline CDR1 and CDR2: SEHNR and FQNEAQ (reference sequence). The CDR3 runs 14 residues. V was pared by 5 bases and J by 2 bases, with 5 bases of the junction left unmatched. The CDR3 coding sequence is TGTGCCAGCAGCCCGGACAGGGTCCCCTACGAGCAGTACTTC. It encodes CASSPDRVPYEQYF.

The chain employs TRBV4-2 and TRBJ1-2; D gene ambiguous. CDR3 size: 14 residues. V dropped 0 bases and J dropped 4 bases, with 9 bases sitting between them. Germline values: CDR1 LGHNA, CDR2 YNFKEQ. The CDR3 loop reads CASSQELALYGYTF. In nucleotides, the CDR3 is TGTGCCAGCAGCCAAGAGCTGGCTCTCTATGGCTACACCTTC.

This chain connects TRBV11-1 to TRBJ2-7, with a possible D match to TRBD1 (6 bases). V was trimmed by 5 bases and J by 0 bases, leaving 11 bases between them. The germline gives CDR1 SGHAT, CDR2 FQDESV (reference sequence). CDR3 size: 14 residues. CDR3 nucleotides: TGTGCCAGCAGCCGGGGACACCGCTCCTACGAGCAGTACTTC. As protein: CASSRGHRSYEQYF.

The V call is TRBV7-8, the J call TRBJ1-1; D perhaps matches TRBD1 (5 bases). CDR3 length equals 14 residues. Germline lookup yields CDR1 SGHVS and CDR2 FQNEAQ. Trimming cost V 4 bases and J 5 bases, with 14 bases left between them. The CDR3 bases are TGTGCCAGCAGCTCGATACCGGGGGGGACTGAAGCTTTCTTT. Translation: CASSSIPGGTEAFF. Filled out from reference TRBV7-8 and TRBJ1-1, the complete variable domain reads GAGVSQSPRYKVAKRGQDVALRCDPISGHVSLFWYQQALGQGPEFLTYFQNEAQLDKSGLPSDRFFAERPEGSVSTLKIQRTQQEDSAVYLCASSSIPGGTEAFFGQGTRLTVV.

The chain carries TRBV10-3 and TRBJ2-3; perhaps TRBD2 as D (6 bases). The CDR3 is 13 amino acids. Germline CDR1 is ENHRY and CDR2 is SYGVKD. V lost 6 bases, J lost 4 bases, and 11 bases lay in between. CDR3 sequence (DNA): TGTGCCATCAGCTTCCTAGCGCCAGATACGCAGTATTTT. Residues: CAISFLAPDTQYF.

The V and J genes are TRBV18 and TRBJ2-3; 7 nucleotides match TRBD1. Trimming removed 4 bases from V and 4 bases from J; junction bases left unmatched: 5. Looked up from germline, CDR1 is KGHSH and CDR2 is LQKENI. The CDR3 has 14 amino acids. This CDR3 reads CASSQGAAPDTQYF. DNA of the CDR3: TGTGCCAGCTCACAGGGGGCTGCCCCAGATACGCAGTATTTT.

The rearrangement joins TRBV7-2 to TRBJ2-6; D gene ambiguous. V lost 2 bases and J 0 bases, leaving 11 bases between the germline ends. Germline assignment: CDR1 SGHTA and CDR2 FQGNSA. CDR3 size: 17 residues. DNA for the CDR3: TGTGCCAGCAGCTTAATGGCAGGACGCTCTGGGGCCAACGTCCTGACTTTC. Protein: CASSLMAGRSGANVLTF.

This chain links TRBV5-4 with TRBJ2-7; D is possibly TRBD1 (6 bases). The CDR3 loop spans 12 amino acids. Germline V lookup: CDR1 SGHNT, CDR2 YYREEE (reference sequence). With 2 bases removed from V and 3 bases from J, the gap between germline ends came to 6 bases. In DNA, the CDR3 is TGTGCCAGCAGCTTCAGGGGCTACGAGCAGTACTTC. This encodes CASSFRGYEQYF.

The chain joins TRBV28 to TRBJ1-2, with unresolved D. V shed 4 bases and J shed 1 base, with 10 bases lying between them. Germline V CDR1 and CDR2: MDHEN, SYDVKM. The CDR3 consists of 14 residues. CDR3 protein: CASSYAILNYGYTF. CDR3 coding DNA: TGTGCCAGCAGTTACGCGATTCTTAACTATGGCTACACCTTC.

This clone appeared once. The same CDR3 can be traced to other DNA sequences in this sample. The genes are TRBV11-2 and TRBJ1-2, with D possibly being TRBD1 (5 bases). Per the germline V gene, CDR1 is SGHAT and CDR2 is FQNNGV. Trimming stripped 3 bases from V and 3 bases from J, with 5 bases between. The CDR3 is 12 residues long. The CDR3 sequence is CASSLGDYGYTF. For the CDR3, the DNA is TGTGCCAGCAGCTTGGGGGACTATGGCTACACCTTC. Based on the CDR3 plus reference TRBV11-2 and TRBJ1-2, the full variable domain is EAGVAQSPRYKIIEKRQSVAFWCNPISGHATLYWYQQILGQGPKLLIQFQNNGVVDDSQLPKDRFSAERLKGVDSTLKIQPAKLEDSAVYLCASSLGDYGYTFGSGTRLTVV.

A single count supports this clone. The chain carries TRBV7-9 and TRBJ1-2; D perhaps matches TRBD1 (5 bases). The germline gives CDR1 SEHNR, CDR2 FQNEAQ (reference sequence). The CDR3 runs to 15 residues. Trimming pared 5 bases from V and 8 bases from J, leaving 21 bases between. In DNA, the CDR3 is TGTGCCAGCAGCCCCTCTTTTGGGGGTGGAGGAGGCTACACCTTC. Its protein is CASSPSFGGGGGYTF.

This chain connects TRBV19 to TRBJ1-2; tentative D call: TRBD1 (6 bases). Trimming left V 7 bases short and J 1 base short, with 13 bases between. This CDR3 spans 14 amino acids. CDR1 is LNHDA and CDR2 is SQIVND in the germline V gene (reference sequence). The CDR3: CASTEDSFNYGYTF. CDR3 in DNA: TGTGCCAGTACCGAGGACAGTTTTAACTATGGCTACACCTTC.

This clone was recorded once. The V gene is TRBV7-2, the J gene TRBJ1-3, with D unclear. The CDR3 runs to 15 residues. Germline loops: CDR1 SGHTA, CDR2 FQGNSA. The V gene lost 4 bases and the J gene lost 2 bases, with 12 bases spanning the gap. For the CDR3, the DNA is TGTGCCAGCAGCTCCTTCCGTGGGACTGGAAACACCATATATTTT. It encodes CASSSFRGTGNTIYF.

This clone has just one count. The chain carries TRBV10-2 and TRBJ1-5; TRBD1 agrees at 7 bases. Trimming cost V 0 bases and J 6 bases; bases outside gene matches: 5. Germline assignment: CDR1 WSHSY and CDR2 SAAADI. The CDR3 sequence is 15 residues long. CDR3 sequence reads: CASSESGGWVQPQHF. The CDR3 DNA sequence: TGCGCCAGCAGTGAGTCAGGGGGCTGGGTTCAGCCCCAGCATTTT.

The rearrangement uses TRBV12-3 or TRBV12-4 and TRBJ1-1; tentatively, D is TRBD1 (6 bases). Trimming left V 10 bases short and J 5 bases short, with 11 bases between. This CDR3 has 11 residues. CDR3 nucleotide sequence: TGTGCCAACCAGGGGAGGACTGAAGCTTTCTTT. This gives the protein CANQGRTEAFF.

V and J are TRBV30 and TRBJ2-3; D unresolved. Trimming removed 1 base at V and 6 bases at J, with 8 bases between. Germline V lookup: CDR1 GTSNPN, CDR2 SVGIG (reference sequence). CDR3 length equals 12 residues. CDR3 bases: TGTGCCTGGAGTGGGCTGGAGGATACGCAGTATTTT. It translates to CAWSGLEDTQYF.